This record looks at one TCR beta chain sequence and its context. Looked up from germline, CDR1 is SQVTM and CDR2 is ANQGSEA. CDR3 length: 14 amino acids. V was cut by 4 bases and J by 4 bases, with 13 bases left in between. Combining a sample-barcoded 5' primer with a J-beta primer mix, a second PCR ran for about 7 to 11 cycles. Each CDR3 protein gets one entry after TCRdb re-called the 5' RACE reads with MiXCR. The sample shows 780,000 or so distinct CDR3 sequences, approximately 53% of them seen only once. These data belong to a study of blood T cells in healthy people across ages. For the study at large: Per two T cells, template switching captured roughly one barcoded beta molecule.

This sequence was found in a man aged 35-49 years in good health. The chain uses TRBV29-1 and TRBJ2-2, with a weak D call TRBD2 (6 bases). The sample comprised blood. CDR3 sequence (DNA): TGCAGCGTTGGGTTTTCGCGGGGCACCGGGGAGCTGTTTTTT. Translated: CSVGFSRGTGELFF.